The text below deals with one TCR beta chain. Trimming stripped 2 bases from V and 5 bases from J, with 14 bases between. Germline loops: CDR1 MNHEY, CDR2 SMNVEV (reference sequence). The CDR3 length is 15 residues. Methods used by the authors: Amplification from reference gene primers served as the basis for estimated nucleated cell counts. Only in-frame clones appear in the TCRdb table, and some are missing; sequencing was by immunoSEQ multiplex PCR. The DNA gave D and trimming, while V, J and clone size come from that table. The sample lists approximately 190,000 clones, around 86% seen once, with approximately 6.1% in the top ten. The data stem from a study of blood T cell repertoires in COVID-19. Study overall: Acute and convalescent COVID-19 samples came from the United States, Italy and Spain. T cells, B-cell-depleted T cells, or PBMCs provided the cDNA or gDNA that served as material.

Specimen: peripheral blood. The clonotype comes from a man older than 75 with acute or convalescent COVID-19. The chain joins TRBV27 to TRBJ2-3; D call uncertain. The CDR3 DNA reads as TGTGCCAGCAGTTTAGTTCTCTCCTCCGGAGATACGCAGTATTTT. Its protein product is CASSLVLSSGDTQYF.